Sequencing of this T cell receptor beta chain was carried out in a study of neoadjuvant nivolumab and ipilimumab in lung cancer. About the study: Nivolumab 3 mg/kg was given days 1, 15 and 29, plus ipilimumab 1 mg/kg day 1 in combination. Study-wide points: From pretherapy to surgery, tumor richness and clonality rose with dual therapy.

Comment on this clone: As yet, its antigen is unknown.

Repertoires were generated with immunoSEQ multiplex PCR, while TCRdb's copy carries only in-frame clones and drops some. The sample lists 30,000 to 35,000 clones, roughly nine tenths occurring once. This CDR3 region has 15 residues. The TCR was taken from an adult with non-small cell lung cancer. This material consisted of peripheral blood, taken after neoadjuvant nivolumab, alone or with ipilimumab, at or shortly before surgery. V usage is TRBV12-2 and J usage is TRBJ1-5; the table's D gene call, TRBD1, was not cross checked with the DNA. TRBV12-2 is an annotated pseudogene. CDR3 sequence (DNA): TGTGCAAGTCGCCCGGGACAGGGTCGCAATCAGCCCCAGCATTTT. The encoded protein is CASRPGQGRNQPQHF.